This section outlines one TCR beta chain sequence together with its context. The sample originates from a study of T cell changes during pregnancy in multiple sclerosis. Profiled with immunoSEQ multiplex PCR; TCRdb holds only in-frame clones, not every one. The profile shows approximately 60,000 clones, more than 75% of them singletons. The clonotype comes from a female donor with multiple sclerosis, enrolled in a pregnancy study. The sequenced sample was peripheral blood, obtained in the second trimester of pregnancy.

The CDR3 sequence: CASSLERGAGETQYF. CDR3 coding DNA: TGTGCCAGCAGCCTCGAACGGGGGGCAGGAGAGACCCAGTACTTC. The V call is TRBV7-9, the J call TRBJ2-5; maybe TRBD2 (7 bases). CDR1 and CDR2 from the germline V gene are SEHNR and FQNEAQ (reference sequence). CDR3 length: 15 residues. The germline V and J ends were trimmed by 5 bases and 4 bases, with 17 bases remaining between them.